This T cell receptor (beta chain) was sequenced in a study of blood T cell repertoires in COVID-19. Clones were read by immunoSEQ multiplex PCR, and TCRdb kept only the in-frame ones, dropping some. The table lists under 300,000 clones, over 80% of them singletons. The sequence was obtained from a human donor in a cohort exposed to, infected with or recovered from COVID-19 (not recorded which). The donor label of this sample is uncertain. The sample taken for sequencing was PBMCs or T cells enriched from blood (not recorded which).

The CDR3 DNA is TGTGCCAGCAGTTTACAGGACAGGGGCTACACCTTC. This translates into CASSLQDRGYTF. This chain joins TRBV28 and TRBJ1-2; the match to TRBD1 covers 7 bases. The CDR3 is made up of 12 amino acids. Germline CDR1 and CDR2: MDHEN and SYDVKM. V lost 2 bases and J lost 8; bases outside the gene matches: 2.